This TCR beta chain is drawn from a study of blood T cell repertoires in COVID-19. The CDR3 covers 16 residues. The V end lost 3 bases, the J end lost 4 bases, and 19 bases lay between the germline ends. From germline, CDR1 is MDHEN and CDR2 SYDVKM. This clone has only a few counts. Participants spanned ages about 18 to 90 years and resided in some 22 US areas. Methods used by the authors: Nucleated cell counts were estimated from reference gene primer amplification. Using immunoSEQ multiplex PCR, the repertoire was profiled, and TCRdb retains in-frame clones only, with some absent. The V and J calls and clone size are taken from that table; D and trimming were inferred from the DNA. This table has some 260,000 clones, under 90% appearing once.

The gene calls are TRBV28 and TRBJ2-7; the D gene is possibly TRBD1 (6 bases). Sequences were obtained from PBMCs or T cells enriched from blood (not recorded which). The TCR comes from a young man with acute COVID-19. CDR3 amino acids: CASSFSRGQSPYEQYV. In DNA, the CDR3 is TGTGCCAGCAGTTTCTCCCGTGGACAGTCCCCTTACGAGCAGTACGTC.